In its sample, the clone carrying this T cell receptor (beta chain) was seen many times. After removal of 7 bases from V and 4 bases from J, the junction contained 7 bases not matched to a gene. CDR1 is SNHLY, CDR2 FYNNEI, per germline. The CDR3 is 14 residues long. The sample is drawn from a study of glioma-infiltrating T cells. Using RNA template, CDR3s of TCR alpha and beta were amplified with iRepertoire arm-PCR. Each CDR3 protein gets one entry after TCRdb re-called the multiplex PCR reads with MiXCR. In the table there are over 100,000 distinct CDR3 sequences, about 25% of which are singletons. The specimen sequenced was glioma tissue, nonneoplastic brain tissue, or PBMCs (not recorded which). V usage is TRBV2 and J usage is TRBJ2-1; 7 nucleotides match TRBD2. The sequence was collected from a human donor with low-grade glioma or glioblastoma, undergoing nonglioma brain surgery, or in good health (not recorded which). The CDR3 sequence: CASKERGAYNEQFF. In nucleotides, the CDR3 is TGTGCCAGCAAGGAGCGGGGAGCATACAATGAGCAGTTCTTC.